This is a list of T cell receptor beta chains from one sample in a study of cytomegalovirus exposure and HLA in healthy donors. TCRdb's table, derived via immunoSEQ multiplex PCR, lists solely in-frame clones and lacks some. The table lists about 190,000 clones, 74% of them singletons. Sequencing was done on a sample of PBMCs. Receptors were obtained from a woman in her twenties or thirties in good health and CMV-seropositive. Each CDR3 is given with its conserved first and last residue. The D gene is left open where the match is weak. Clone size, where shown, is once, few, many, or a class for clones that have expanded.

>TRBJ2-1|NA|NA|TRBV9
CASSPTPSWRKNSYNEQFF
TGTGCCAGCAGCCCTACCCCTTCCTGGAGGAAGAACTCCTACAATGAGCAGTTCTTC
>TRBJ2-7|TRBD1|NA|TRBV5-1
CASSLAPDRSLSSYEQYF
TGCGCCAGCAGCTTGGCACCGGACAGGTCCTTAAGCTCCTACGAGCAGTACTTC
>TRBJ2-7|TRBD2|NA|TRBV28
CASNLAGFYEQYF
TGTGCCAGCAATTTAGCGGGCTTCTACGAGCAGTACTTC
>TRBJ2-7|TRBD1|NA|TRBV5-6
CASSLLGTGGYEQYF
TGTGCCAGCAGCTTGCTAGGGACAGGGGGCTACGAGCAGTACTTC
>TRBJ2-3|NA|NA|TRBV7-9
CASGGLANADTQYF
TGTGCCAGCGGAGGCCTAGCGAACGCAGATACGCAGTATTTT
>TRBJ2-7|NA|NA|TRBV28
CASSSGFNEQYF
TGTGCCAGCAGTTCAGGGTTCAACGAGCAGTACTTC
>TRBJ2-3|NA|NA|TRBV5-4
CASSLFQRSTDTQYF
TGTGCCAGCAGCTTGTTCCAGCGGAGCACAGATACGCAGTATTTT
>TRBJ2-1|NA|NA|TRBV9
CASSVGGGRSVRGEQFF
TGTGCCAGCAGCGTAGGAGGTGGGAGGTCTGTCCGGGGGGAGCAGTTCTTC
>TRBJ1-2|TRBD1|NA|TRBV14
CASSQDGTASYGYTF
TGTGCCAGCAGCCAAGATGGGACAGCTTCTTATGGCTACACCTTC
>TRBJ2-3|NA|NA|TRBV5-6
CASSLKGASTDTQYF
TGTGCCAGCAGCTTGAAAGGAGCTAGCACAGATACGCAGTATTTT
>TRBJ2-1|NA|NA|TRBV7-7
CASSLSSVYNEQFF
TGTGCCAGCAGCTTGTCTAGCGTGTACAATGAGCAGTTCTTC
>TRBJ2-7|NA|NA|TRBV28
CASTPSGATSYEQYF
TGTGCCAGCACACCGTCAGGGGCCACATCCTACGAGCAGTACTTC
>TRBJ2-5|TRBD2|NA|TRBV5-1
CASSLAGGRETQYF
TGCGCCAGCAGCTTGGCGGGAGGTCGAGAGACCCAGTACTTC
>TRBJ2-2|NA|few|TRBV4-1
CASSQDYGPGELFF
TGCGCCAGCAGCCAAGATTATGGCCCCGGGGAGCTGTTTTTT
>TRBJ2-7|NA|NA|TRBV6-5
CASSQATFNEQYF
TGTGCCAGCAGCCAAGCCACGTTCAACGAGCAGTACTTC
>TRBJ1-2|NA|NA|TRBV5-4
CASSLLGGLRGYTF
TGTGCCAGCAGCCTGTTGGGGGGTTTGAGGGGCTACACCTTC
>TRBJ1-2|NA|NA|TRBV7-2
CASSLVGGAGPYGYTF
TGTGCCAGCAGCTTAGTGGGTGGCGCGGGACCTTATGGCTACACCTTC
>TRBJ1-1|TRBD1|NA|TRBV7-2
CASRPGQAPWEAEAFF
TGTGCCAGCAGGCCGGGACAGGCGCCTTGGGAGGCTGAAGCTTTCTTT
>TRBJ2-5|TRBD1|NA|TRBV19
CASSTNRGQLETQYF
TGTGCCAGTAGTACGAACAGGGGGCAGTTAGAGACCCAGTACTTC
>TRBJ2-7|TRBD2|NA|TRBV10-3
CAISEPGLAGDIIYEQYF
TGTGCCATCAGTGAGCCAGGACTAGCGGGGGATATTATTTACGAGCAGTACTTC
>TRBJ2-3|NA|once|TRBV7-9
CASSRDTLPDTQYF
TGTGCCAGCAGCCGGGACACCCTCCCCGATACGCAGTATTTT
>TRBJ2-7|TRBD2|few|TRBV28
CASSFLGLSSEQYF
TGTGCCAGCAGTTTCCTGGGACTATCGAGCGAGCAGTACTTC
>TRBJ2-1|TRBD2|few|TRBV6-4
CASSAGTSGLNEQFF
TGTGCCAGCAGCGCCGGGACTAGCGGGCTCAATGAGCAGTTCTTC
>TRBJ1-1|NA|NA|TRBV28
CASSWGENTEAFF
TGTGCCAGCAGCTGGGGGGAGAACACTGAAGCTTTCTTT
>TRBJ2-7|TRBD2|NA|TRBV7-2
CASSWTSGSYEQYF
TGTGCCAGCAGCTGGACTAGCGGATCCTACGAGCAGTACTTC
>TRBJ2-1|NA|NA|TRBV19
CASSIGGDEQFF
TGTGCCAGTAGTATTGGTGGAGATGAGCAGTTCTTC
>TRBJ2-1|NA|NA|TRBV28
CASIPGGQSGQFF
TGTGCCAGCATCCCCGGGGGACAGTCTGGGCAGTTCTTC
>TRBJ1-1|TRBD1|NA|TRBV19
CAATGGAVNTEAFF
TGTGCCGCGACAGGGGGCGCGGTGAACACTGAAGCTTTCTTT
>TRBJ2-1|NA|NA|TRBV7-6
CASSLGTTSYNEQFF
TGTGCCAGCAGCTTAGGGACTACCTCCTACAATGAGCAGTTCTTC
>TRBJ2-7|NA|once|TRBV7-9
CSSSFGGREQYF
TGTTCCAGCAGCTTTGGAGGGCGGGAGCAGTACTTC
>TRBJ2-1|NA|few|TRBV6-1
CATTRPGRNEQFF
TGTGCCACCACTCGACCAGGTAGGAATGAGCAGTTCTTC
>TRBJ2-7|NA|NA|TRBV6-5
CASSYGGPLGEQYF
TGTGCCAGCAGTTACGGAGGTCCGCTGGGGGAGCAGTACTTC
>TRBJ1-1|TRBD1|NA|TRBV5-4
CASSPRTGGKAFF
TGTGCCAGCAGCCCCCGGACAGGGGGTAAAGCTTTCTTT
>TRBJ2-3|NA|NA|TRBV5-1
CASSLEVAGSDTQYF
TGCGCCAGCAGCTTGGAGGTGGCAGGGTCAGATACGCAGTATTTT
>TRBJ2-7|TRBD1|once|TRBV28
CASSIAGQDVYEQYF
TGTGCCAGCAGCATCGCTGGACAGGATGTTTACGAGCAGTACTTC
>TRBJ2-1|TRBD2|NA|TRBV10-3
CAIMGLAGGGEQFF
TGTGCCATCATGGGACTAGCGGGAGGGGGCGAGCAGTTCTTC
>TRBJ2-3|NA|few|TRBV6-6
CASSYPGDTQYF
TGTGCCAGCAGTTATCCCGGGGATACGCAGTATTTT
>TRBJ2-7|TRBD1|NA|TRBV28
CASNDRGLDEQYF
TGTGCCAGCAACGACAGGGGGCTCGACGAGCAGTACTTC
>TRBJ2-5|TRBD1|few|TRBV7-7
CASSKRTGWEETQYF
TGTGCTAGCAGCAAAAGGACAGGGTGGGAAGAGACCCAGTACTTC
>TRBJ2-7|TRBD2|NA|TRBV29-1
CSVVLLAGYNEQYF
TGCAGCGTTGTGTTACTAGCGGGATACAACGAGCAGTACTTC
>TRBJ1-2|NA|NA|TRBV4-1
CASSQVLSEETYGGFNYGYTF
TGCGCCAGCAGCCAAGTCTTGTCAGAGGAAACCTACGGAGGGTTTAACTATGGCTACACCTTC
>TRBJ1-6|NA|NA|TRBV5-1
CASSLGEYNSPLHF
TGCGCCAGCAGCTTGGGAGAATATAATTCACCCCTCCACTTT
>TRBJ2-7|NA|NA|TRBV2
CASEGVPYEQYF
TGTGCCAGCGAGGGGGTTCCCTACGAGCAGTACTTC
>TRBJ2-5|NA|NA|TRBV7-7
CASSLNYREETQYF
TGTGCTAGCAGCTTAAACTATCGGGAAGAGACCCAGTACTTC
>TRBJ1-6|TRBD1|NA|TRBV9
CASSFEPGQTNNSPLHF
TGTGCCAGCAGCTTTGAACCGGGACAGACAAATAATTCACCCCTCCACTTT
>TRBJ2-1|NA|NA|TRBV21-1
CASSKTSLGTYNEQFF
TGTGCCAGCAGCAAAACTAGTCTGGGGACCTACAATGAGCAGTTCTTC
>TRBJ1-2|TRBD1|NA|TRBV19
CASSQGAVGYTF
TGTGCCAGTAGTCAGGGGGCAGTTGGCTACACCTTC
>TRBJ1-2|TRBD1|NA|TRBV5-1
CASRLGQGPYGYTF
TGCGCCAGCAGGCTCGGACAGGGGCCCTATGGCTACACCTTC
>TRBJ1-1|TRBD1|NA|TRBV28
CASSFWGQLNTEAFF
TGTGCCAGCAGTTTTTGGGGACAGCTGAACACTGAAGCTTTCTTT
>TRBJ2-5|TRBD2|once|TRBV11-3
CASSLGGGKQETQYF
TGTGCCAGCAGCTTAGGCGGGGGGAAACAAGAGACCCAGTACTTC
>TRBJ2-7|NA|NA|TRBV6-5
CASTPYHSYEQYF
TGTGCCAGCACGCCCTACCACTCTTACGAGCAGTACTTC
>TRBJ2-3|TRBD2|NA|TRBV28
CASSFGGGPYTQYF
TGTGCCAGCAGTTTTGGGGGAGGGCCATATACGCAGTATTTT
>TRBJ2-5|TRBD1|NA|TRBV27
CASSLQGQGEGETQYF
TGTGCCAGCAGTTTACAGGGACAGGGGGAGGGGGAGACCCAGTACTTC
>TRBJ1-1|NA|few|TRBV5-6
CASRGIENTEAFF
TGTGCCAGCCGGGGTATTGAGAACACTGAAGCTTTCTTT